The 28 T cell receptor beta chains reported below all come from one sample, sequenced in a study of PD-1 blockade in classical Hodgkin lymphoma. Sequenced by immunoSEQ multiplex PCR; TCRdb stores in-frame clones only, minus some. The profile shows about 920 clones, approximately 75% of them singletons. The time point here: cycle 4 day 1 (C4D1), after 6 weeks of nivolumab. All trial patients relapsed after autologous stem cell transplantation. Magnetic negative selection was used to purify CD8+ T cells from thawed PBMCs. The sequenced sample was CD8+ T cells from blood, obtained before the fourth cycle of nivolumab. These receptors were collected from a human donor with classical Hodgkin lymphoma.

This clone was recorded only once. The germline gene is not matched at one end of the junction; a read error may be the cause. The chain couples TRBV27 to TRBJ2-7; 7 positions match TRBD1. CDR1 MNHEY and CDR2 SMNVEV come from the germline V gene (reference sequence). This CDR3 has 14 amino acids. CDR3 coding DNA: TGTGCCAGCAGGCCACAGGGGTACTCCTGCGAGCAGTACTTC. Residues: CASRPQGYSCEQYF.

The J gene is TRBJ2-5, the V gene TRBV11-2; 8 bases fit TRBD2. J was trimmed by 3 bases and V by 6 bases; bases with no gene match: 9. This CDR3 contains 15 residues. Looked up from germline, CDR1 is SGHAT and CDR2 is FQNNGV. CDR3 residues: CASREGVAGKETQYF. CDR3 DNA sequence: TGTGCCAGCAGAGAAGGGGTAGCGGGGAAAGAGACCCAGTACTTC.

This rearrangement joins TRBV7-9 to TRBJ2-7, with D possibly matching TRBD2 (6 bases). CDR1 is SEHNR and CDR2 is FQNEAQ in the germline V gene (reference sequence). The CDR3 extends over 13 amino acids. V dropped 10 bases and J dropped 4 bases, with 17 bases sitting between them. The CDR3: CAIEGLPTYEQYF. In DNA form, the CDR3 reads TGTGCCATCGAGGGACTTCCCACGTACGAGCAGTACTTC.

The chain is built from TRBV6-4 and TRBJ1-1, with TRBD1 matching 7 bases. There are 14 residues in the CDR3. CDR1 is MRHNA and CDR2 is SNTAGT in the germline V gene. With 3 bases clipped from V and 10 bases from J, the junction kept 11 bases outside the gene matches. In DNA form, the CDR3 reads TGTGCCAGCAGTGATAGAGGATTGACAGGGCGAGCTTTCTTT. Its protein is CASSDRGLTGRAFF.

The CDR3 spells CSVGGQGGYGYTF. The CDR3, as DNA: TGCAGCGTTGGGGGACAGGGTGGGTATGGCTACACCTTC. The rearrangement joins TRBV29-1 to TRBJ1-2, with 9 bases that match TRBD1. This CDR3 has 13 amino acids. CDR1 and CDR2 from the germline V gene are SQVTM and ANQGSEA. V lost 4 bases, J lost 5 bases, and 5 bases stayed unmatched.

This chain links TRBV28 with TRBJ1-4, with D possibly TRBD1 on 5 matching bases. The CDR3 covers 17 residues. Deletions cut 3 bases from V and 4 bases from J, with 18 bases between. Germline V lookup: CDR1 MDHEN, CDR2 SYDVKM. CDR3 DNA sequence: TGTGCCAGCAGTTTTCAAGGGGCCGCCGGCCATAATGAAAAACTGTTTTTT. Its translation is CASSFQGAAGHNEKLFF.

This clone appeared a few times. This chain uses TRBV2 with TRBJ2-7; no firm D call. The CDR3 runs 14 residues. Trimming stripped 6 bases from V and 2 bases from J, with 14 bases between. The germline V gene has CDR1 SNHLY and CDR2 FYNNEI. The CDR3 region is CASSTTGATYEQYF. CDR3 coding DNA: TGTGCCAGCAGCACCACGGGCGCCACCTACGAGCAGTACTTC.

This rearrangement joins TRBV11-2 to TRBJ2-5; D may correspond to TRBD1 or TRBD2 (5 bases each). This CDR3 is built from 11 residues. Germline CDR1 is SGHAT and CDR2 is FQNNGV. Deletions cut 9 bases from V and 12 bases from J, with 17 bases between. The CDR3 here is CASTNRDDKYF. CDR3 nucleotides: TGTGCCAGTACAAACCGGGACGACAAGTACTTC.

Details on this clone: Relative to the germline gene, one junction end is altered; a read error may explain this. For the CDR3, the DNA is TGTGCCAGCAGCGGACGGGCGGCGGCGAACGCCGGGGAGCTGTTTTTT. Protein: CASSGRAAANAGELFF. The gene calls are TRBV27 and TRBJ2-2, with D hard to call. Germline CDR1 MNHEY, CDR2 SMNVEV (reference sequence). The length of the CDR3 is 16 residues.

This clone was seen once. The V call is TRBV4-2, the J call TRBJ2-3, with 14 bases lining up with TRBD2. V was pared by 1 base and J by 3 bases, with 12 bases of the junction left unmatched. This CDR3 contains 20 residues. Germline V gene data show CDR1 as LGHNA and CDR2 as YNFKEQ. Here the CDR3 DNA reads TGTGCCAGCAGCCAAGGACTAGCGGGAGGGCTATTTGTTGGGACAGATACGCAGTATTTT. This encodes CASSQGLAGGLFVGTDTQYF.

The gene calls are TRBV9 and TRBJ2-3; the D gene is possibly TRBD2 (7 bases). Germline lookup yields CDR1 SGDLS and CDR2 YYNGEE. The CDR3 has 17 amino acids. Trimming took 4 bases from V and 2 from J, leaving 20 bases between them. Here the CDR3 reads CASSPTLGGGPTDTQYF. The CDR3 nucleotides are TGTGCCAGCAGCCCAACCCTGGGCGGGGGCCCCACAGATACGCAGTATTTT.

This clone was observed a handful of times. The rearrangement joins TRBV7-8 to TRBJ1-2; D is perhaps TRBD1 (5 bases). V dropped 0 bases and J dropped 6 bases, with 5 bases sitting between them. The CDR3 has 12 amino acids. CDR1 and CDR2 from the germline V gene are SGHVS and FQNEAQ. The CDR3 nucleotides are TGTGCCAGCAGCTTAGCCAGGGATGGCTACACCTTC. This codes for CASSLARDGYTF.

A word on this clone: Without the conserved terminal phenylalanine or tryptophan, this CDR3 likely stems from a read error. It is unclear where the CDR3 begins or ends on the DNA, so no DNA is shown, and the CDR3 is as TCRdb lists it. The chain joins TRBV7-7 to TRBJ1-2. The CDR3 sequence runs 11 residues, both termini included. In germline, CDR1 is SSHAT, CDR2 FNYEAQ (reference sequence). The chain's CDR3 is CASSQNWWLHL.

J is TRBJ2-1 and V is TRBV7-6; the D gene is possibly TRBD2 (7 bases). The CDR3 loop spans 16 amino acids. Trimming took off 2 bases at V and 4 bases at J, with 15 bases between the two ends. CDR1 SGHVS and CDR2 FNYEAQ come from the germline V gene. For the CDR3, the DNA is TGTGCCAGCAGCTTATTGCGAGGGGGGGCATACAATGAGCAGTTCTTC. Encoded protein: CASSLLRGGAYNEQFF.

By its share, this clone is large. V usage is TRBV2 and J usage is TRBJ1-5, with 11 bases aligning to TRBD1. CDR1 is SNHLY, CDR2 FYNNEI, per germline. J gave up 6 bases and V 6 bases, and 7 bases lay outside the gene matches. The CDR3 loop spans 15 amino acids. The CDR3 coding sequence is TGTGCCAGCAGGGACGGGACAGGGGGTTTTCAGCCCCAGCATTTT. It is translated as CASRDGTGGFQPQHF.

The V and J genes are TRBV4-1 and TRBJ2-7, with no clear D. This CDR3 comprises 13 residues. V was clipped by 1 base and J by 3 bases, with 7 bases between them. Germline V gene sequence: CDR1 MGHRA, CDR2 YSYEKL. The CDR3 DNA is TGCGCCAGCAGCCAAGGGATCCACTACGAGCAGTACTTC. Translation gives CASSQGIHYEQYF.

This clone came up a few times. The V call is TRBV4-2, the J call TRBJ2-7, with 8 positions matching TRBD1. Germline trimming cut 1 base from V and 2 bases from J; bases unmatched to any gene: 4. This CDR3 has 15 residues. Per the germline V gene, CDR1 is LGHNA and CDR2 is YNFKEQ. The CDR3 reads CASSQGSTGAYEQYF. Here the CDR3 DNA reads TGTGCCAGCAGCCAAGGATCGACAGGGGCCTACGAGCAGTACTTC.

The gene calls are TRBV10-1 and TRBJ2-7; tentative D call: TRBD1 (6 bases). Germline V CDR1 and CDR2: WNHNN, SYGVQD (reference sequence). This CDR3 has 14 amino acids. V was cut by 3 bases and J by 3 bases, with 12 bases left in between. CDR3 sequence reads: CASSERGGSYEQYF. The CDR3 DNA is TGCGCCAGCAGTGAACGAGGGGGAAGCTACGAGCAGTACTTC.

V gene TRBV7-6 combines with J gene TRBJ2-7, with D unresolved. CDR3 length: 14 residues. Germline V gives CDR1 SGHVS, CDR2 FNYEAQ. Trimming removed 0 bases at V and 0 bases at J, with 6 bases between. CDR3 in DNA: TGTGCCAGCAGCTTAGCGGTATCCTCCTACGAGCAGTACTTC. As protein: CASSLAVSSYEQYF.

This clone occurred a few times. CDR3 loop: CASSSQLSYEQYF. CDR3 DNA: TGTGCCAGCAGCTCCCAATTAAGCTACGAGCAGTACTTC. This rearrangement joins TRBV5-4 to TRBJ2-7, with no clear D. Trimming took 3 bases from V and 3 from J, leaving 10 bases between them. Germline V CDR1 and CDR2: SGHNT, YYREEE (reference sequence). This CDR3 has 13 amino acids. Variable domain in full (rest from reference TRBV5-4 and TRBJ2-7): ETGVTQSPTHLIKTRGQQVTLRCSSQSGHNTVSWYQQALGQGPQFIFQYYREEENGRGNFPPRFSGLQFPNYSSELNVNALELDDSALYLCASSSQLSYEQYFGPGTRLTVT.

This CDR3 is CASTQTFF. The CDR3 DNA follows: TGTGCCAGCACCCAAACTTTCTTT. The chain has TRBV7-9 and TRBJ1-1; D not certain. Trimming took off 7 bases at V and 12 bases at J, with 6 bases between the two ends. The CDR3 contains 8 residues. CDR1 and CDR2 (germline): SEHNR, FQNEAQ (reference sequence).

The rearrangement links TRBV6-5 to TRBJ2-2, with D possibly TRBD1 on 6 matching bases. CDR1 is MNHEY and CDR2 is SVGAGI in the germline V gene. The CDR3 consists of 15 residues. V lost 6 bases and J lost 2, with 13 bases in between. CDR3 DNA sequence: TGTGCCAGCAGCCGGGGACAAGTTAACACCGGGGAGCTGTTTTTT. Protein: CASSRGQVNTGELFF.

The chain has TRBV6-5 and TRBJ1-1, with D uncertain. The V end was cut by 5 bases, the J end by 6 bases, with 13 bases between. This CDR3 region has 13 residues. Germline V CDR1 and CDR2: MNHEY, SVGAGI. CDR3 DNA: TGTGCCAGCAGTGATTTCCCCCCCGCTGAAGCTTTCTTT. This gives the protein CASSDFPPAEAFF.

V and J are TRBV7-8 and TRBJ1-2; no definite D call. The length of the CDR3 is 13 residues. The V gene's germline CDR1 is SGHVS and CDR2 FQNEAQ. The V gene lost 0 bases and the J gene lost 6 bases, with 8 bases spanning the gap. CDR3 nucleotides: TGTGCCAGCAGCTTAGCGCGAATTAATGGCTACACCTTC. Its translation is CASSLARINGYTF.

This rearrangement joins TRBV9 to TRBJ1-1, with 7 bases fitting TRBD1. The CDR3 is made up of 15 amino acids. The J segment lost 0 bases and the V segment lost 3 bases, leaving 5 bases of the junction unmatched. Germline CDR1 and CDR2: SGDLS and YYNGEE. CDR3 bases: TGTGCCAGCAGCGGTAGACAGGGCCTGAACACTGAAGCTTTCTTT. This translates into CASSGRQGLNTEAFF.

The CDR3 DNA is TGTGCCAGCAGTTTATTGGGGCAGGGGGGTCAGCCCCAGCATTTT. It is translated as CASSLLGQGGQPQHF. This chain joins TRBV28 and TRBJ1-5; 7 bases are shared with TRBD1. This CDR3 is built from 15 residues. Germline assignment: CDR1 MDHEN and CDR2 SYDVKM. Trimming removed 1 base from V and 6 bases from J; junction bases left unmatched: 6.

The chain uses TRBV15 and TRBJ1-5, with TRBD1 identical over 8 bases. CDR1 is LNHNV and CDR2 is YYDKDF in the germline V gene (reference sequence). The CDR3 consists of 16 residues. The junction had 6 bases not matched to a gene; V was cut back by 0 bases and J by 5 bases. The CDR3 nucleotides read TGTGCCACCAGCAGAGACGGGACAGGCGATTATCAGCCCCAGCATTTT. Its translation: CATSRDGTGDYQPQHF.

The chain is built from TRBV11-2 and TRBJ2-3; no firm D call. CDR3 size: 13 residues. CDR1 is SGHAT, CDR2 FQNNGV, per germline. Trimming shortened V by 1 base and J by 5 bases, and 7 bases separated the two germline ends. Written as DNA, the CDR3 is TGTGCCAGCAGCTTAGGACGTGGAGATACGCAGTATTTT. Translating it yields CASSLGRGDTQYF.